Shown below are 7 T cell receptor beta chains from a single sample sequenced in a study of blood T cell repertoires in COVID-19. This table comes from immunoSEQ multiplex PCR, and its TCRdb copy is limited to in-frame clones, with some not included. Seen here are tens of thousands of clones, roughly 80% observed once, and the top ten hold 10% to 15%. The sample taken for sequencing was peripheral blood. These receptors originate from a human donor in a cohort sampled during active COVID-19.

The CDR3 DNA is TGCAGTCCGGAGCACCAAGAGACCCAGTACTTC. Its protein is CSPEHQETQYF. The rearrangement joins TRBV20-1 to TRBJ2-5; D is undetermined. The ends were cut back, 8 bases at V and 0 bases at J, with 7 bases in the middle. The CDR3 has 11 residues. In germline, CDR1 is DFQATT, CDR2 SNEGSKA (reference sequence).

The CDR3 nucleotides read TGTGCCAGCAGTTTATCGGACAGCCACGAGCAGTACTTC. It codes for CASSLSDSHEQYF. The chain is built from TRBV28 and TRBJ2-7, with D tentatively TRBD1 (6 bases). There are 13 residues in the CDR3. With 1 base removed from V and 5 bases from J, the gap between germline ends came to 9 bases. Germline CDR1 is MDHEN and CDR2 is SYDVKM.

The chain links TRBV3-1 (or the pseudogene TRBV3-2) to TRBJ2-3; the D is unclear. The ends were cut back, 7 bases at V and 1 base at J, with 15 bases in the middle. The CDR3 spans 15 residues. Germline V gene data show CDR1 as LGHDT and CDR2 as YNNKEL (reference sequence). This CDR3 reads CASTLGVSGTDTQYF. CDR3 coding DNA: TGTGCCAGCACCCTGGGCGTATCAGGCACAGATACGCAGTATTTT.

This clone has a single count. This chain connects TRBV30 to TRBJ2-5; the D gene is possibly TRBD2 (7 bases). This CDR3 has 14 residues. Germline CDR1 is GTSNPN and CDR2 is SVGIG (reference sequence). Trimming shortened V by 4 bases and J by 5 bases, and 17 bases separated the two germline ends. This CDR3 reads CAWNGGGLGETQYF. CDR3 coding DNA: TGTGCCTGGAATGGGGGGGGCCTGGGGGAGACCCAGTACTTC. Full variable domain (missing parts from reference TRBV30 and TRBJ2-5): SQTIHQWPATLVQPVGSPLSLECTVEGTSNPNLYWYRQAAGRGLQLLFYSVGIGQISSEVPQNLSASRPQDRQFILSSKKLLLSDSGFYLCAWNGGGLGETQYFGPGTRLLVL.

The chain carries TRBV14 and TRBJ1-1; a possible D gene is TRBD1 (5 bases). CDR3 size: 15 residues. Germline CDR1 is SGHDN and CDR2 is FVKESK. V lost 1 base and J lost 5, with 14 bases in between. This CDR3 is CASSQVAGRRTEAFF. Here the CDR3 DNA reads TGTGCCAGCAGCCAAGTCGCAGGGAGGAGGACTGAAGCTTTCTTT.

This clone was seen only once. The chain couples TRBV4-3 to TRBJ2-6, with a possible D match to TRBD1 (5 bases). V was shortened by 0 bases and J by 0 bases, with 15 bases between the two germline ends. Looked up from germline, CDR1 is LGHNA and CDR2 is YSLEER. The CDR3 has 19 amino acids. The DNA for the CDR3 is TGCGCCAGCAGCCAAGATGTGACAAGGGGCACCTCTGGGGCCAACGTCCTGACTTTC. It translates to CASSQDVTRGTSGANVLTF.

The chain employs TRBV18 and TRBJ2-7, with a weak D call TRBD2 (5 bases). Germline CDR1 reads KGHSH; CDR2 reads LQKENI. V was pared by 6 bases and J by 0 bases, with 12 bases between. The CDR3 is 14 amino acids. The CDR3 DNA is TGTGCCAGCTCCCCCGAGGAGGTCTCCTACGAGCAGTACTTC. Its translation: CASSPEEVSYEQYF.